A single sample gave rise to the 7 T cell receptor beta chains below, sequenced in a study of T cell responses to AZD1222 COVID-19 vaccine. Libraries were prepared by immunoSEQ multiplex PCR; TCRdb keeps only in-frame clonotypes and omits some of them. The sample contains 170,000 or so clones, approximately 93% of which appear only once. The sequences come from peripheral blood, collected on day 0 of AZD1222 vaccination. The receptors shown here come from an adult in good health.

The V and J genes are TRBV5-8 and TRBJ2-3; D remains unclear. Trimming took 4 bases from V and 5 from J, leaving 11 bases between them. The CDR3 consists of 13 residues. Looked up from germline, CDR1 is SGHTS and CDR2 is YDEGEE. In nucleotides, the CDR3 is TGTGCCAGCAGCATTAACCTCGGAGATACGCAGTATTTT. Protein product: CASSINLGDTQYF.

The rearrangement joins TRBV6-5 to TRBJ2-1, with 9 positions matching TRBD1. From germline, CDR1 is MNHEY and CDR2 SVGAGI. The CDR3 sequence is 15 residues long. The junction had 11 bases not matched to a gene; V was cut back by 6 bases and J by 8 bases. Here the CDR3 DNA reads TGTGCCAGCAGATACGGACAGGGGAATTTCGATGAGCAGTTCTTC. It encodes CASRYGQGNFDEQFF.

The chain carries TRBV15 and TRBJ1-2; no reliable D call. CDR1 LNHNV and CDR2 YYDKDF come from the germline V gene (reference sequence). The V end lost 1 base, the J end lost 6 bases, and 6 bases lay between the germline ends. This CDR3 spans 12 amino acids. CDR3 amino acids: CATSRGPDGYTF. The CDR3 DNA sequence: TGTGCCACCAGCAGAGGTCCGGATGGCTACACCTTC.

The chain uses TRBV7-9 and TRBJ2-2, with D perhaps matching TRBD2 (6 bases). The CDR3 covers 15 residues. Looked up from germline, CDR1 is SEHNR and CDR2 is FQNEAQ (reference sequence). Between the trimmed V and J ends, which lost 2 bases and 2 bases, there was a span of 9 bases. The CDR3 coding sequence is TGTGCCAGCAGCTTAAGGGACTTTAACACCGGGGAGCTGTTTTTT. It yields the protein CASSLRDFNTGELFF. Combining the CDR3 with reference TRBV7-9 and TRBJ2-2 gives the whole variable domain DTGVSQNPRHKITKRGQNVTFRCDPISEHNRLYWYRQTLGQGPEFLTYFQNEAQLEKSRLLSDRFSAERPKGSFSTLEIQRTEQGDSAMYLCASSLRDFNTGELFFGEGSRLTVL.

V is TRBV3-1 (or the pseudogene TRBV3-2) and J is TRBJ2-5; TRBD2 matches 7 bases. There are 13 residues in the CDR3. Germline V gives CDR1 LGHDT, CDR2 YNNKEL (reference sequence). V lost 7 bases, J lost 5 bases, and 7 bases stayed unmatched. The CDR3 DNA sequence: TGTGCCAGCACCCGCCCCGGGGGGGAGACCCAGTACTTC. Encoded protein: CASTRPGGETQYF.

The rearrangement uses TRBV6-2 or TRBV6-3 and TRBJ1-4; D call uncertain. This CDR3 has 12 amino acids. The V and J ends lost 5 bases and 8 bases respectively, with 9 bases between them. CDR1 and CDR2 (germline): MNHEY, SVGEGT. CDR3 in amino acids: CASSQSVEKLFF. The DNA of the CDR3 is TGTGCCAGCAGTCAGTCCGTGGAAAAACTGTTTTTT.

Written as DNA, the CDR3 is TGTGCCAGTAGTATAATTGAGAACACTGAAGCTTTCTTT. Translating gives CASSIIENTEAFF. This chain uses TRBV19 with TRBJ1-1; D remains unclear. Trimming took 2 bases from V and 1 from J, leaving 5 bases between them. Germline V CDR1 and CDR2: LNHDA, SQIVND (reference sequence). The CDR3 is 13 amino acids.